A selection of T cell receptor beta chains follows, all from one sample in a study of T cells in Graves' hyperthyroidism and ophthalmopathy. TCRdb passed the multiplex PCR reads through MiXCR, listing each CDR3 protein once. The repertoire holds roughly 700,000 distinct CDR3 sequences, with around a sixth as singletons. The sample consisted of blood. These receptors were collected from a man between 45 and 60 years old with Graves' hyperthyroidism. Both conserved end residues are part of each CDR3.

j_call,v_call,cdr3_aa
TRBJ1-5,TRBV3-1,CASSQGATGNQPQHF
TRBJ2-1,TRBV20-1,CSASPSGIAYNEQFF
TRBJ2-1,TRBV11-2,CASSLVNSPLGQFF
TRBJ1-1,TRBV7-6,CASGVDRAMNTEAFF
TRBJ2-3,TRBV9,CASSVGTGGDTQYF
TRBJ2-7,TRBV3-1,CASSLSLASEQYF
TRBJ2-1,TRBV10-3,CAISKNIAGGVNEQFF
TRBJ2-2,TRBV7-2,CASRAFQNPTGELFF
TRBJ2-4,TRBV12-3/TRBV12-4,CASSLIGTGGQNIQYF
TRBJ2-7,TRBV29-1,CSVSVTYEQYF
TRBJ2-1,TRBV7-9,CASSPTSGRGKNEQFF
TRBJ1-6,TRBV28,CASSQWTGPYNSPLHF
TRBJ2-3,TRBV6-1,CASSGEGAQDRGRGNTQYF
TRBJ2-7,TRBV7-2,CASSPSHEQYF
TRBJ1-6,TRBV10-3,CAISEAQLYRVGSPLHF
TRBJ2-7,TRBV29-1,CSVEENRGQYF
TRBJ1-2,TRBV7-2,CASSLEKGEGYGYTF
TRBJ2-6,TRBV20-1,CSAPPLGYGANVLTF
TRBJ2-1,TRBV5-1,CASTDPPGGNEQFF
TRBJ2-1,TRBV30,CAWSVANEQFF
TRBJ2-2,TRBV9,CASSVGTLNTGELIF
TRBJ1-2,TRBV2,CASSERGRGHGYTF
TRBJ2-7,TRBV30,CAWSAGVEQYF
TRBJ2-5,TRBV7-2,CASSSGLAGGQTQYF
TRBJ2-7,TRBV28,CASSLGLARYYEQYF
TRBJ2-3,TRBV18,CASSPSGTVKTDTQYF
TRBJ1-1,TRBV5-6,CASSRQHGNTEAFF
TRBJ2-7,TRBV2,CASRGDRNPLYEQYF
TRBJ2-1,TRBV28,CASSLFPNNEQFF
TRBJ2-7,TRBV2,CASSERQLAYEQYF
TRBJ2-1,TRBV19,CASSASGVNEQFF
TRBJ2-1,TRBV7-8,CASRKDRGRLNEQFF
TRBJ2-1,TRBV4-1,CASSQDGGRADNEQFF
TRBJ2-5,TRBV5-1,CASSARLAGEETQYF
TRBJ2-3,TRBV27,CASSLEGLAGGRGTQYF
TRBJ1-5,TRBV11-2,CASRLDRGSQPQHF
TRBJ2-7,TRBV6-5,CASSYSHQGASYEQYF
TRBJ1-3,TRBV28,CASSFLDSGSGNTIYF
TRBJ2-5,TRBV7-3,CASRSRLAGGSQYF
TRBJ1-6,TRBV2,CASRTRTGWNAPLHF
TRBJ1-2,TRBV7-9,CASSGECGYTF
TRBJ2-4,TRBV6-2/TRBV6-3,CASSYSQLNIQYF
TRBJ2-7,TRBV3-1,CASSQAWANEQYF
TRBJ2-7,TRBV6-2/TRBV6-3,CASRTRTGAYEQYF
TRBJ1-1,TRBV7-3,CASSIYKGTEAFF